A selection of T cell receptor beta chains follows, all from one sample in a study of cytomegalovirus exposure and HLA in healthy donors. Clones were sequenced by immunoSEQ multiplex PCR, and TCRdb holds only the in-frame ones, with some missing. Seen here are 200,000 to 250,000 clones, more than 75% observed once, and the top ten hold around 4%. The material sequenced was PBMCs. These receptors were taken from a male donor in good health and CMV-seronegative. The CDR3 runs from the conserved cysteine through the conserved F or W. The D gene is left open where the match is weak. Some rows have no size entry. The others give once, few or many, or a class for an expanded clone.

J: TRBJ2-5
D: TRBD2
V: TRBV7-2
size: -
CDR3: CASSFGWGGQETQYF
DNA: TGTGCCAGCAGCTTTGGGTGGGGGGGACAAGAGACCCAGTACTTC

J: TRBJ2-5
D: -
V: TRBV19
size: -
CDR3: CASSIKGGGGETQYF
DNA: TGTGCCAGTAGTATAAAAGGGGGGGGTGGAGAGACCCAGTACTTC

J: TRBJ2-2
D: -
V: TRBV25-1
size: -
CDR3: CASSESLGVQTGELFF
DNA: TGTGCCAGCAGTGAATCTCTGGGCGTACAGACCGGGGAGCTGTTTTTT

J: TRBJ2-1
D: -
V: TRBV18
size: -
CDR3: CASSPQRSSYNEQFF
DNA: TGTGCCAGCTCACCACAGCGGAGCTCCTACAATGAGCAGTTCTTC

J: TRBJ1-5
D: -
V: TRBV11-2
size: -
CDR3: CASSLAGSNQPQHF
DNA: TGTGCCAGCAGCTTAGCCGGTAGCAATCAGCCCCAGCATTTT

J: TRBJ1-1
D: TRBD1
V: TRBV15
size: -
CDR3: CATSRGQGTEAFF
DNA: TGTGCCACCAGCAGGGGACAGGGGACTGAAGCTTTCTTT

J: TRBJ1-5
D: TRBD1
V: TRBV7-9
size: -
CDR3: CASSIQGLGNQPQHF
DNA: TGTGCCAGCAGCATACAGGGGCTGGGCAATCAGCCCCAGCATTTT

J: TRBJ2-1
D: TRBD2
V: TRBV19
size: -
CDR3: CASSIPGGNNEQFF
DNA: TGTGCCAGTAGTATACCGGGGGGTAACAATGAGCAGTTCTTC

J: TRBJ1-1
D: -
V: TRBV5-5
size: few
CDR3: CASSLRSTNTEAFF
DNA: TGTGCCAGCAGCTTGCGGTCGACAAACACTGAAGCTTTCTTT

J: TRBJ1-1
D: -
V: TRBV29-1
size: -
CDR3: CSVEWASNTEAFF
DNA: TGCAGCGTTGAATGGGCCTCAAACACTGAAGCTTTCTTT

J: TRBJ2-5
D: TRBD1
V: TRBV7-6
size: -
CDR3: CAAKGGTGGGRAQETQYF
DNA: TGTGCCGCAAAAGGTGGGACAGGGGGCGGAAGAGCTCAAGAGACCCAGTACTTC

J: TRBJ2-7
D: TRBD2
V: TRBV25-1
size: -
CDR3: CASSRAGTREAYEQYF
DNA: TGTGCCAGCAGCCGAGCCGGGACTAGGGAAGCCTACGAGCAGTACTTC

J: TRBJ2-1
D: TRBD1
V: TRBV5-1
size: -
CDR3: CASSLEGQAGNEQFF
DNA: TGCGCCAGCAGCTTGGAGGGACAGGCGGGGAATGAGCAGTTCTTC

J: TRBJ2-7
D: TRBD2
V: TRBV14
size: once
CDR3: CASTDSMSLAGGPQPSYEQYF
DNA: TGTGCCAGCACGGACTCGATGAGCCTAGCGGGAGGACCTCAACCCTCCTACGAGCAGTACTTC

J: TRBJ1-2
D: -
V: TRBV2
size: -
CDR3: CASSDRAGWGYTF
DNA: TGTGCCAGCAGTGACCGGGCAGGGTGGGGCTACACCTTC

J: TRBJ1-2
D: -
V: TRBV19
size: -
CDR3: CASSSYSGQKNYGYTF
DNA: TGTGCCAGTAGTTCTTACTCCGGACAGAAAAACTATGGCTACACCTTC

J: TRBJ2-7
D: TRBD1
V: TRBV18
size: -
CDR3: CASSDGQGVEEQYF
DNA: TGTGCCAGCTCAGACGGACAGGGCGTGGAGGAGCAGTACTTC

J: TRBJ2-5
D: TRBD2
V: TRBV5-1
size: -
CDR3: CASSSTSGGKTQYF
DNA: TGCGCCAGCAGCTCGACTAGCGGGGGGAAGACCCAGTACTTC

J: TRBJ2-2
D: -
V: TRBV5-1
size: once
CDR3: CASSPGQNTGELFF
DNA: TGCGCCAGCAGCCCCGGACAAAACACCGGGGAGCTGTTTTTT

J: TRBJ2-2
D: TRBD1
V: TRBV14
size: -
CDR3: CASSRQGGPTGELFF
DNA: TGTGCCAGCAGCAGACAGGGGGGGCCCACCGGGGAGCTGTTTTTT

J: TRBJ2-3
D: -
V: TRBV5-1
size: -
CDR3: CASSPGGVADTQYF
DNA: TGCGCCAGCAGCCCCGGGGGAGTGGCAGATACGCAGTATTTT

J: TRBJ2-7
D: TRBD1
V: TRBV19
size: once
CDR3: CASSSTGGRAEQYF
DNA: TGTGCCAGTAGTTCTACAGGGGGCCGTGCCGAGCAGTACTTC

J: TRBJ2-2
D: -
V: TRBV13
size: -
CDR3: CASSVDSFTGELFF
DNA: TGTGCCAGCAGCGTGGACAGCTTCACCGGGGAGCTGTTTTTT

J: TRBJ1-1
D: TRBD1
V: TRBV30
size: -
CDR3: CAWSVPRGVMNTEAFF
DNA: TGTGCCTGGAGTGTACCCAGGGGGGTAATGAACACTGAAGCTTTCTTT

J: TRBJ2-4
D: TRBD1
V: TRBV6-1
size: -
CDR3: CASSATQGAGQGAKNIQYF
DNA: TGTGCCAGCAGTGCAACACAGGGGGCGGGACAGGGAGCCAAAAACATTCAGTACTTC

J: TRBJ1-5
D: TRBD1
V: TRBV2
size: -
CDR3: CASSTPTGTGPYSNQPQHF
DNA: TGTGCCAGCAGTACACCGACCGGGACAGGACCATATAGCAATCAGCCCCAGCATTTT

J: TRBJ1-1
D: -
V: TRBV4-2
size: few
CDR3: CASSQELRGNTEAFF
DNA: TGTGCCAGCAGCCAAGAACTCAGGGGGAACACTGAAGCTTTCTTT

J: TRBJ2-5
D: -
V: TRBV19
size: -
CDR3: CARNPGSGTWETQYF
DNA: TGTGCCAGGAACCCGGGTAGCGGAACGTGGGAGACCCAGTACTTC

J: TRBJ1-1
D: TRBD1
V: TRBV19
size: -
CDR3: CASSSTGTTEAFF
DNA: TGTGCCAGTAGTTCGACAGGGACGACTGAAGCTTTCTTT

J: TRBJ2-3
D: TRBD2
V: TRBV2
size: -
CDR3: CASSVRASGRPSTDTQYF
DNA: TGTGCCAGCAGTGTTAGGGCTAGCGGGAGGCCCAGCACAGATACGCAGTATTTT

J: TRBJ2-6
D: TRBD2
V: TRBV5-6
size: -
CDR3: CASSLVGLADGSGANVLTF
DNA: TGTGCCAGCAGCTTGGTTGGACTAGCGGATGGCTCTGGGGCCAACGTCCTGACTTTC

J: TRBJ2-2
D: TRBD2
V: TRBV30
size: -
CDR3: CAWRDSGRITGELFF
DNA: TGTGCCTGGAGAGATAGCGGGAGAATCACCGGGGAGCTGTTTTTT

J: TRBJ1-4
D: -
V: TRBV5-1
size: -
CDR3: CASSLTSATNEKLFF
DNA: TGCGCCAGCAGCTTAACAAGTGCAACTAATGAAAAACTGTTTTTT

J: TRBJ2-6
D: -
V: TRBV29-1
size: -
CDR3: CSVETVSGANVLTF
DNA: TGCAGCGTTGAAACGGTCTCTGGGGCCAACGTCCTGACTTTC

J: TRBJ1-1
D: -
V: TRBV27
size: -
CDR3: CASSLSGHLNTEAFF
DNA: TGTGCCAGCAGTTTATCGGGACACCTAAACACTGAAGCTTTCTTT

J: TRBJ2-3
D: TRBD2
V: TRBV28
size: -
CDR3: CASSRPGGGADTQYF
DNA: TGTGCCAGCAGTCGACCGGGGGGAGGCGCAGATACGCAGTATTTT

J: TRBJ2-7
D: TRBD1
V: TRBV7-9
size: -
CDR3: CASSFWDRAYEQYF
DNA: TGTGCCAGCAGCTTTTGGGACAGGGCCTACGAGCAGTACTTC

J: TRBJ1-2
D: -
V: TRBV25-1
size: -
CDR3: CASSEPLSGYDGYTF
DNA: TGTGCCAGCAGTGAGCCCCTCTCGGGGTATGATGGCTACACCTTC

J: TRBJ2-3
D: -
V: TRBV7-6
size: -
CDR3: CASSSMQGSLPTDTQYF
DNA: TGTGCCAGCAGCTCAATGCAGGGGTCCCTCCCCACAGATACGCAGTATTTT

J: TRBJ2-7
D: TRBD1
V: TRBV19
size: -
CDR3: CASRGQGAEQYF
DNA: TGTGCCAGTAGGGGACAGGGGGCCGAGCAGTACTTC